A selection of T cell receptor beta chains follows, all from one sample in a study of blood T cell repertoires in COVID-19. Generated by immunoSEQ multiplex PCR, the TCRdb table keeps only in-frame clones and is missing some. The sample lists 150,000 to 200,000 clones; more than 80% were seen once. The sequenced material came from PBMCs or T cells enriched from blood (not recorded which). These TCRs come from a man aged 35-49 years who had recovered from COVID-19. Each CDR3 is given with its conserved first and last residue.

j_call v_call cdr3_aa
TRBJ1-5 TRBV28 CASSFLRLGGNQPQHF
TRBJ1-1 TRBV2 CASSESGRSTEAFF
TRBJ2-5 TRBV5-1 CASSPGLRDQETQYF
TRBJ2-7 TRBV11-3 CASSSGTGEGYEQYF
TRBJ1-1 TRBV28 CASSRYRQGVSGTEAFF
TRBJ1-2 TRBV19 CASTPGVFNYGYTF
TRBJ2-7 TRBV12-3/TRBV12-4 CASSQSSYEQYF
TRBJ1-2 TRBV16 CASSQYQGDVNYGYTF
TRBJ2-1 TRBV27 CASSPPPGVGNEQFF
TRBJ1-2 TRBV4-2 CASSQEQWARVEDGYTF
TRBJ2-2 TRBV19 CASSLSGARLRELFF
TRBJ1-2 TRBV7-9 CASSGKQGANYGYTF
TRBJ1-2 TRBV7-9 CASSLDTLHYGYTF
TRBJ1-4 TRBV28 CASQEMSATNEKLFF
TRBJ2-6 TRBV24-1 CATSGSGGTNVLTF
TRBJ1-2 TRBV2 CASSGAQGAHGYTF
TRBJ2-1 TRBV5-1 CASSLGGGSVDIRFF
TRBJ1-4 TRBV7-8 CASSNPPGQGLNEKLFF
TRBJ1-2 TRBV11-2 CASSESLSVGYTF
TRBJ2-7 TRBV27 CASSLGRDYEQYF
TRBJ1-2 TRBV10-3 CAISEEVSTYGYTF
TRBJ2-4 TRBV6-2/TRBV6-3 CASSYSAFTPGNIQYF
TRBJ1-2 TRBV19 CASSMAGGYYGYTF
TRBJ2-1 TRBV19 CASSVPGTGQREQFF
TRBJ2-3 TRBV18 CASSPGVGTDTQYF
TRBJ2-3 TRBV5-1 CASSFSGVPTDTQYF
TRBJ1-5 TRBV2 CASGRDSNQPQHF
TRBJ2-3 TRBV7-3 CASSFDSNSDTQYF
TRBJ1-1 TRBV11-2 CASSLDQGSIRMNTEAFF
TRBJ1-4 TRBV6-5 CASSLGGKVEKLFF
TRBJ2-7 TRBV28 CASSHPGTGSYEQYF
TRBJ1-2 TRBV7-8 CASSLAVGRYGYTF
TRBJ1-5 TRBV19 CASIGRGVNQPQHF
TRBJ1-2 TRBV27 CASRRGARSLGGYTF
TRBJ1-2 TRBV28 CASRVAGSGGYTF
TRBJ2-5 TRBV7-9 CASSSEWLAGEETQYF
TRBJ1-5 TRBV27 CASSPQGPDINPQHF
TRBJ2-5 TRBV2 CASSEGSLSLQETQYF
TRBJ1-3 TRBV7-3 CASSLIMGAQGASGNTIYF
TRBJ1-2 TRBV19 CASSKGDYGYTF
TRBJ1-3 TRBV24-1 CATSDTGRLLYF
TRBJ1-1 TRBV5-1 CASSFATGMNTEAFF
TRBJ2-1 TRBV9 CASSVGTLGRNEQFF
TRBJ2-2 TRBV5-6 CASSTRTSGKVSGELFF
TRBJ1-2 TRBV9 CASSVAGDRVYGYTF
TRBJ1-2 TRBV7-9 CATGERTGGYTF